The clone carrying this T cell receptor (beta chain) occurred a few times. Its antigen is still unknown. The data stem from a study of blood T cells in healthy people across ages. Study-level points and caveats: Calculation of diversity from one million T cells yielded estimates considered to be underestimates. As age increased, TCR beta diversity per million T cells fell in a roughly linear fashion.

The V gene's germline CDR1 is MNHEY and CDR2 SMNVEV (reference sequence). The CDR3 has 14 residues. Trimming left V 4 bases short and J 0 bases short, with 9 bases between. Donors were healthy Caucasian individuals from Russia aged roughly 6 to 90. With a J-beta primer mix and a sample-barcoded 5' primer, a second PCR ran roughly 6 to 12 cycles. Each CDR3 protein is one row after TCRdb ran MiXCR on the 5' RACE reads. The repertoire holds about 1.4 million distinct CDR3 sequences, with around 59% as singletons. The source is a man aged 18-30 years in good health. This sequence joins TRBV27 and TRBJ1-1; tentatively, D is TRBD1 (6 bases). Sequencing was carried out using blood. DNA for the CDR3: TGTGCCAGCAGTTGGACAGACATGAACACTGAAGCTTTCTTT. Amino acid sequence: CASSWTDMNTEAFF.